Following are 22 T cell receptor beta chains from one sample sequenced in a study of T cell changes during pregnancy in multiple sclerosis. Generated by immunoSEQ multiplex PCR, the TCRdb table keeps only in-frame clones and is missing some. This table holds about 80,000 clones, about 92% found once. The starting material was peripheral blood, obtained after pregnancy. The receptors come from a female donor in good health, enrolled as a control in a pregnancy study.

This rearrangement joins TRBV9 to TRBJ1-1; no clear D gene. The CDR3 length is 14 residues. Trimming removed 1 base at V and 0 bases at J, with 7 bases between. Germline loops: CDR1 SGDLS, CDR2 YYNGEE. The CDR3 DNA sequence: TGTGCCAGCAGCGTATCGGTTATGAACACTGAAGCTTTCTTT. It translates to CASSVSVMNTEAFF.

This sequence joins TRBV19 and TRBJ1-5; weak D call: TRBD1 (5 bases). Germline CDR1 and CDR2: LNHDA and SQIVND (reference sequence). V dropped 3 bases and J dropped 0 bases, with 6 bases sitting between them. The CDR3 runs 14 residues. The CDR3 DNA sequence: TGTGCCAGTAGTATTGGACATAGCAATCAGCCCCAGCATTTT. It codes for CASSIGHSNQPQHF.

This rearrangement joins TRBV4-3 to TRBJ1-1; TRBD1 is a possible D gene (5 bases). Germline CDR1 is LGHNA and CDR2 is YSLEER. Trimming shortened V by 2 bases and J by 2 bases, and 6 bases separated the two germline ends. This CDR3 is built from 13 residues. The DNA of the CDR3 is TGCGCCAGCAGCCAAAGGGGTAACACTGAAGCTTTCTTT. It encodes CASSQRGNTEAFF.

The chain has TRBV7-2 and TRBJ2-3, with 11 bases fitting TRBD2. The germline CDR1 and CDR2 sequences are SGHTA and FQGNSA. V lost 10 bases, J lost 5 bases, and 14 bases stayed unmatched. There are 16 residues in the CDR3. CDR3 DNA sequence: TGTGCCACCGCCCAGTCTAGCGGGAGGTACCTAGATACGCAGTATTTT. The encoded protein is CATAQSSGRYLDTQYF.

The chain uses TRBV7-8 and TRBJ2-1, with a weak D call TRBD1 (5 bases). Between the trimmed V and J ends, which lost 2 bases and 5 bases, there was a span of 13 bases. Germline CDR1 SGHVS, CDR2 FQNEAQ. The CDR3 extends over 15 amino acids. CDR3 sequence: CASSLKPGLDNEQFF. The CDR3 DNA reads TGTGCCAGCAGCTTAAAACCAGGGCTCGACAATGAGCAGTTCTTC. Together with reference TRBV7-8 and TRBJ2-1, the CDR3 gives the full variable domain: GAGVSQSPRYKVAKRGQDVALRCDPISGHVSLFWYQQALGQGPEFLTYFQNEAQLDKSGLPSDRFFAERPEGSVSTLKIQRTQQEDSAVYLCASSLKPGLDNEQFFGPGTRLTVL.

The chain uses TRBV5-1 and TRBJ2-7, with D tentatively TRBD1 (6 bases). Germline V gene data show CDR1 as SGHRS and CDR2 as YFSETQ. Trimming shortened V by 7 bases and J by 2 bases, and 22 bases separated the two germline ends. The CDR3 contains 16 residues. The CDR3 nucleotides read TGCGCCAGCGTCCGTAGGAAACAGGGTTTGGCCTACGAGCAGTACTTC. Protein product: CASVRRKQGLAYEQYF. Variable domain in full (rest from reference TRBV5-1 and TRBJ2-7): KAGVTQTPRYLIKTRGQQVTLSCSPISGHRSVSWYQQTPGQGLQFLFEYFSETQRNKGNFPGRFSGRQFSNSRSEMNVSTLELGDSALYLCASVRRKQGLAYEQYFGPGTRLTVT.

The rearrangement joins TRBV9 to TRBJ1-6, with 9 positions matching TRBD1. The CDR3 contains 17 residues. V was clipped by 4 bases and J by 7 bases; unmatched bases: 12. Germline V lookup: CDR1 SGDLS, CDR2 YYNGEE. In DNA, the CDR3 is TGTGCCAGCAGCCCCTTAACGGGACAGGGTTTGAATTCACCCCTCCACTTT. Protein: CASSPLTGQGLNSPLHF.

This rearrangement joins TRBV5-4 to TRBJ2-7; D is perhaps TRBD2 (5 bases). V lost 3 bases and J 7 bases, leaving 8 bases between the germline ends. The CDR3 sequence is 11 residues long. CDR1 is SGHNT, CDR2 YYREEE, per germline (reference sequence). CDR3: CASSSQREQYF. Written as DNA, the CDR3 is TGTGCCAGCAGCTCCCAGCGGGAGCAGTACTTC.

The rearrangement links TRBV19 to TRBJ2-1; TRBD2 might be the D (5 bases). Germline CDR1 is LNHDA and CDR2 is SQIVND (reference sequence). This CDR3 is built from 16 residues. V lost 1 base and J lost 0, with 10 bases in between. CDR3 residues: CASSIVGGGSYNEQFF. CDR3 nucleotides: TGTGCCAGTAGTATAGTTGGAGGAGGCTCCTACAATGAGCAGTTCTTC.

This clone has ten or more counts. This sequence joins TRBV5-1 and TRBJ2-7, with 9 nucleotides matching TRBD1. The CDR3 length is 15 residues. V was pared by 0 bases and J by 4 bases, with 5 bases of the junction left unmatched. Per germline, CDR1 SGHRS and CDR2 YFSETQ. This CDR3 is CASSLDGTGKYEQYF. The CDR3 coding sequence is TGCGCCAGCAGCTTGGATGGGACAGGGAAGTACGAGCAGTACTTC.

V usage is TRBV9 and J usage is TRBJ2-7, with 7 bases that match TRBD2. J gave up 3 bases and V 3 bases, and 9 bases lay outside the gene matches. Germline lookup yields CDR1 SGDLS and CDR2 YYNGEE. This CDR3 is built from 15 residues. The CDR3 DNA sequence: TGTGCCAGCAGCGCGGAGGGAGGGGCAAGCTACGAGCAGTACTTC. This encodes CASSAEGGASYEQYF.

The CDR3 nucleotides are TGTGCCAGCAGTTTTTGGGAGGGAAGGAATCAGCCCCAGCATTTT. Residues: CASSFWEGRNQPQHF. The chain carries TRBV28 and TRBJ1-5; D call uncertain. Germline V gene lookup returns CDR1 MDHEN and CDR2 SYDVKM. V lost 3 bases, J lost 4 bases, and 13 bases lay in between. The CDR3 covers 15 residues.

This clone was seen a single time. In DNA form, the CDR3 reads TGTGCCAGCAGTCAAATTCCTCGGGAGACCCAGTACTTC. It translates to CASSQIPRETQYF. The chain couples TRBV28 to TRBJ2-5; D is unclear. In germline, CDR1 is MDHEN, CDR2 SYDVKM. This CDR3 has 13 residues. With 5 bases removed from V and 5 bases from J, the gap between germline ends came to 12 bases.

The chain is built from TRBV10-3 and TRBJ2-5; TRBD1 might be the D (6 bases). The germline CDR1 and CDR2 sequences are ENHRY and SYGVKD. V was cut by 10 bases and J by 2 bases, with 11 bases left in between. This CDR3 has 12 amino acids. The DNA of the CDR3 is TGTGCCACCGGACAGATACAAGAGACCCAGTACTTC. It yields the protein CATGQIQETQYF.

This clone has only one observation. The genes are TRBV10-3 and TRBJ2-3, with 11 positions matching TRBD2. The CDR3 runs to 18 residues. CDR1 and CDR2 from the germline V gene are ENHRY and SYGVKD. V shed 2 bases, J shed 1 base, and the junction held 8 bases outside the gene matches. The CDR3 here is CAISEPQGLAARTDTQYF. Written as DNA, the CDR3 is TGTGCCATCAGTGAGCCCCAGGGACTAGCGGCCCGCACAGATACGCAGTATTTT.

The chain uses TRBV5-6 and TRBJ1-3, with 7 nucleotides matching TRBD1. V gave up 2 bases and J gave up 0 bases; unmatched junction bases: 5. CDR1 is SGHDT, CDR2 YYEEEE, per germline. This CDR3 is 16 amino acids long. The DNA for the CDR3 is TGTGCCAGCAGCTTAGGGGGCCTGAGCTCTGGAAACACCATATATTTT. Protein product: CASSLGGLSSGNTIYF.

The CDR3: CASSLGAGTSGQETQYF. The DNA of the CDR3 is TGTGCCAGCAGCTTAGGCGCCGGGACTAGCGGACAAGAGACCCAGTACTTC. The chain recombines TRBV7-2 with TRBJ2-5; TRBD2 matches at 11 bases. The CDR3 contains 17 residues. Germline CDR1 SGHTA, CDR2 FQGNSA. The V and J ends lost 1 base and 2 bases, in that order; junction bases with no gene match: 6.

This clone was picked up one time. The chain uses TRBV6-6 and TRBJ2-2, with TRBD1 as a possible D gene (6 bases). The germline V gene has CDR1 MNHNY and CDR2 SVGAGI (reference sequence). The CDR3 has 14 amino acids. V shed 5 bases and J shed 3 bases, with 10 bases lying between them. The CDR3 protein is CASSLQGYTGELFF. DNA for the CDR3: TGTGCCAGCAGTCTACAGGGCTACACCGGGGAGCTGTTTTTT.

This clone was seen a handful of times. The CDR3 is CASGWPLFFGNTIYF. As DNA, the CDR3 is TGTGCCAGCGGCTGGCCTTTGTTTTTTGGAAACACCATATATTTT. This chain uses TRBV7-9 with TRBJ1-3, with no clear D. Germline loops: CDR1 SEHNR, CDR2 FQNEAQ (reference sequence). CDR3 size: 15 residues. Trimming removed 8 bases from V and 3 bases from J, with 17 bases in between.

This chain's CDR3 is CASSVDPAGSYNEQFF. The CDR3 bases are TGTGCCAGCAGCGTAGACCCGGCGGGCTCCTACAATGAGCAGTTCTTC. This rearrangement joins TRBV9 to TRBJ2-1; a weak D match, TRBD2 (5 bases). CDR1 and CDR2 (germline): SGDLS, YYNGEE. The V end was cut by 0 bases, the J end by 0 bases, with 10 bases between. This CDR3 region has 16 residues.

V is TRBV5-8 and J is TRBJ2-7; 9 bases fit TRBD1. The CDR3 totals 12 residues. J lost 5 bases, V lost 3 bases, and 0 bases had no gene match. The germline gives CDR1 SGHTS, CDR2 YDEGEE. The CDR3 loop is CASSWDRDEQYF. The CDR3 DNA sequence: TGTGCCAGCAGCTGGGACAGGGACGAGCAGTACTTC.

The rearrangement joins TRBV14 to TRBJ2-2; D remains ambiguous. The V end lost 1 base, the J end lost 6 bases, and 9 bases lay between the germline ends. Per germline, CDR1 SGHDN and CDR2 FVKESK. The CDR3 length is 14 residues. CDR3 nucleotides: TGTGCCAGCAGCCAAGTGTCTTTTTCCGGGGAGCTGTTTTTT. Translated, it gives CASSQVSFSGELFF. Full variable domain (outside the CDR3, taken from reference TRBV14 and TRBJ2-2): EAGVTQFPSHSVIEKGQTVTLRCDPISGHDNLYWYRRVMGKEIKFLLHFVKESKQDESGMPNNRFLAERTGGTYSTLKVQPAELEDSGVYFCASSQVSFSGELFFGEGSRLTVL.